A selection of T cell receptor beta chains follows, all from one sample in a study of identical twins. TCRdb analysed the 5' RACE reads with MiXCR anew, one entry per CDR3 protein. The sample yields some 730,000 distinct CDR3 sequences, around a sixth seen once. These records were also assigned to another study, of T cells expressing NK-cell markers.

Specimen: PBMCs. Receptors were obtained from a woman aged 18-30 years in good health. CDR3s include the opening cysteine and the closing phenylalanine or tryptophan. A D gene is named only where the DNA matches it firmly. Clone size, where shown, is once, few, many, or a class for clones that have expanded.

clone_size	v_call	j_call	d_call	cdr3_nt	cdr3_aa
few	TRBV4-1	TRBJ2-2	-	TGCGCCAGCAGCCAACCGTGGACCGGGGAGCTGTTTTTT	CASSQPWTGELFF
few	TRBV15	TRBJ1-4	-	TGTGCCACCAGGATTTGGAGTGAAAAACTGTTTTTT	CATRIWSEKLFF
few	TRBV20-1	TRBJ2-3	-	TGCAGTGCTAGAGGCCCGGGCGATACGCAGTATTTT	CSARGPGDTQYF
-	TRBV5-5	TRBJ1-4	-	TGTGCCAGCACGTACGTCAGGGCCGGGAATGAAAAACTGTTTTTT	CASTYVRAGNEKLFF
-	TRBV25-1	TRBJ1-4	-	TGTGCCAGCAGCGATACAGGGCCGGGTAATGAAAAACTGTTTTTT	CASSDTGPGNEKLFF
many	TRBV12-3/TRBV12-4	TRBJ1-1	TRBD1	TGTGCCAGCAGTTCCCAGGGGGGGAACACTGAAGCTTTCTTT	CASSSQGGNTEAFF
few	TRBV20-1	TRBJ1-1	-	TGCAGTGCTAGCCCCCCCCAGGGTGGGACTGAAGCTTTCTTT	CSASPPQGGTEAFF
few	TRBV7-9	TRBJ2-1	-	TGTGCCAGCAGCCCTAGGAGAGGGAACAATGAGCAGTTCTTC	CASSPRRGNNEQFF
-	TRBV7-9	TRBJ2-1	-	TGTGCCAGCAGCTTAGTGGCAGAGAATGAGCAGTTCTTC	CASSLVAENEQFF
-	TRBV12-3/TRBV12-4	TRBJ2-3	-	TGTGCCAGCAGTTTGTGGGTCGGTACGCAGTATTTT	CASSLWVGTQYF
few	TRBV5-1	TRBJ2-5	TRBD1	TGCGCCAGCAGCCTAGGGACAGTACTGTCAGAGACCCAGTACTTC	CASSLGTVLSETQYF
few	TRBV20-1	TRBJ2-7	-	TGCAGTGCTAGTTCCACCTACGAGCAGTACTTC	CSASSTYEQYF
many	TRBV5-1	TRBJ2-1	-	TGCGCCAGCAGCTCGGATTACAATGAGCAGTTCTTC	CASSSDYNEQFF
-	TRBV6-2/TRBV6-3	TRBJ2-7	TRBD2	TGTGCCAGCAGCTCCCCTACTAGCGGGAGGTACGGCGAGCAGTACTTC	CASSSPTSGRYGEQYF
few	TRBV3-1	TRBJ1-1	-	TGTGCCAGCAGCCGGAAAGGACGGTCTGAAGCTTTCTTT	CASSRKGRSEAFF
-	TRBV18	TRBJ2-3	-	TGTGCCAGCTCACCTTACTGGGCTAGCGAGGCAGATACGCAGTATTTT	CASSPYWASEADTQYF
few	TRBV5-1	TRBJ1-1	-	TGCGCCAGCGCCCTCTGGTCTGGTTCGGACACTGAAGCTTTCTTT	CASALWSGSDTEAFF
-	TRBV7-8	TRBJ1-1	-	TGTGCCAGCAGCTTAGTGCGGATCTCGGGGAAGAACACTGAAGCTTTCTTT	CASSLVRISGKNTEAFF
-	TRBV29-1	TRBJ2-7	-	TGCAGCGGGGGCGTTCGGGGGAAGACCTACGAGCAGTACTTC	CSGGVRGKTYEQYF
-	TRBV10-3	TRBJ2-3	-	TGTGCCATCAGGGGTCACGCGGGACCTGAAGATACGCAGTATTTT	CAIRGHAGPEDTQYF
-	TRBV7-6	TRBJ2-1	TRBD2	TGTGCCAGCAGCGGCGCGGGACTAGCGGGAGGGGAGCAGTTCTTC	CASSGAGLAGGEQFF
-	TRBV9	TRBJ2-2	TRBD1	TGTGCCAGCAGCGTAGAACAGGGGACCGGGGAGCTGTTTTTT	CASSVEQGTGELFF
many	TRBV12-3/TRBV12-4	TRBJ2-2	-	TGTGCCAGCAGTTTACACGGGGAGCTGTTTTTT	CASSLHGELFF